This TCR beta chain was recovered during a study of metastatic and nonmetastatic thyroid tumors. Study in general: Across blood and tumor or nodule tissue, repertoires from malignant and benign thyroid patients were compared with one another.

All patients were untreated before thyroid surgery. This clone was seen at least ten times. The antigen remains unidentified. General observations from the study: Patients with malignant thyroid tumors reportedly had significantly higher TCR beta diversity than those with benign nodules, in blood and tumor.

TCRdb re-called clones via MiXCR from the PCR reads. Seen here are around 65,000 clones, 13% to 15% observed once, and the top ten hold under 8%. V was pared by 11 bases and J by 4 bases, with 6 bases of the junction left unmatched. This CDR3 is built from 12 residues. In germline, CDR1 is ENHRY, CDR2 SYGVKD. Material: blood. The chain joins TRBV10-3 to TRBJ2-5; 8 bases are a match to TRBD2. The receptor's source is a male donor with papillary thyroid cancer or a benign thyroid nodule (not recorded which). Some clones in this sample may be carry-over from other donors' samples. The CDR3 here is CASGREGETQYF. DNA of the CDR3: TGTGCCTCGGGACGGGAGGGAGAGACCCAGTACTTC.